This T cell receptor beta chain was sequenced during a study of beta chain features in type 1 diabetes. This clone was detected many times. Its antigen remains unidentified. The study's findings and limits: Researchers cautioned that cDNA sequencing could over-represent cells with high TCR expression.

V was trimmed by 0 bases and J by 2 bases, leaving 17 bases between them. CDR1 PRHDT and CDR2 FYEKMQ come from the germline V gene (reference sequence). CDR3 length: 17 amino acids. Since all of the isolated RNA was reverse transcribed, expressed TCRB transcripts were what got sequenced. The table came from immunoSEQ multiplex PCR; TCRdb's copy has only in-frame clones and leaves some out. The data contain about 140,000 clones, approximately 9.8% of them seen just once; the ten biggest clones take up around 0.65%. The sample was central memory CD4+ T cells from blood. The sequence came from a woman between 35 and 50 years old in good health. The chain couples TRBV13 to TRBJ2-7; TRBD1 might be the D (5 bases). The CDR3 DNA reads TGTGCCAGCAGCTTAGGCCGGTGGGGCAGGGCGGCCTACGAGCAGTACTTC. This gives the protein CASSLGRWGRAAYEQYF.